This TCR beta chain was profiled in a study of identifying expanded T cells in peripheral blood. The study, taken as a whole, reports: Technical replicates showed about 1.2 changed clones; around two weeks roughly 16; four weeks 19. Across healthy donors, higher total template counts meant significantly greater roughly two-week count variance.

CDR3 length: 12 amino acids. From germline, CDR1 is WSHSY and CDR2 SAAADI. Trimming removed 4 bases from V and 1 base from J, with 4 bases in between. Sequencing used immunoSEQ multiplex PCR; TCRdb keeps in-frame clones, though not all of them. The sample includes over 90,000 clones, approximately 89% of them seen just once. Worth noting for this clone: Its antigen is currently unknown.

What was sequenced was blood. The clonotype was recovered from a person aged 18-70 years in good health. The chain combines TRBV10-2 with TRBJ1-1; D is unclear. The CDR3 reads CASSAGNTEAFF. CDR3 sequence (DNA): TGCGCCAGCAGTGCGGGGAACACTGAAGCTTTCTTT.